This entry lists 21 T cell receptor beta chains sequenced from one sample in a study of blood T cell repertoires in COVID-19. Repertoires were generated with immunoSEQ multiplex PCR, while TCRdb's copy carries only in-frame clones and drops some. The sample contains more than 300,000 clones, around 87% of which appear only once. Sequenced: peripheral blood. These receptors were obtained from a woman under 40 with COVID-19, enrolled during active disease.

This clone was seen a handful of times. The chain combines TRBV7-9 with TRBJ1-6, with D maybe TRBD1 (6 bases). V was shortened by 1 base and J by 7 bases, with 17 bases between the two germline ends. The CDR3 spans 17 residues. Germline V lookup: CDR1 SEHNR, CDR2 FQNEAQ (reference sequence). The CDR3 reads CASSLVPPDRANSPLHF. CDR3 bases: TGTGCCAGCAGCTTAGTTCCCCCGGACAGAGCGAATTCACCCCTCCACTTT.

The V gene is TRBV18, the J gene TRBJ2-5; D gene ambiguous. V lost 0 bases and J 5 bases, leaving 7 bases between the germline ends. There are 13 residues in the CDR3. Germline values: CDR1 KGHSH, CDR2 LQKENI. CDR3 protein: CASSPPLLETQYF. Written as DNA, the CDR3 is TGTGCCAGCTCACCACCTCTGTTGGAGACCCAGTACTTC.

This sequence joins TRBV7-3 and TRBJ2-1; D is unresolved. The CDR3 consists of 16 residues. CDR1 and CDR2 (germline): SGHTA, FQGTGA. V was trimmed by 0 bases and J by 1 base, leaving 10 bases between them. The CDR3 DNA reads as TGTGCCAGCAGCTTAACGAGTAGCTTTTCCTACAATGAGCAGTTCTTC. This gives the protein CASSLTSSFSYNEQFF.

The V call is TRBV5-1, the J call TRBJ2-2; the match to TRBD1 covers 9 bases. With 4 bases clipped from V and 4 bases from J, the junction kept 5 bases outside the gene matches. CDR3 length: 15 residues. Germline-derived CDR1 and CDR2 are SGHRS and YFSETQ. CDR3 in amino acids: CASSAATGGTGELFF. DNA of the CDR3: TGCGCCAGCAGCGCCGCGACAGGGGGCACCGGGGAGCTGTTTTTT.

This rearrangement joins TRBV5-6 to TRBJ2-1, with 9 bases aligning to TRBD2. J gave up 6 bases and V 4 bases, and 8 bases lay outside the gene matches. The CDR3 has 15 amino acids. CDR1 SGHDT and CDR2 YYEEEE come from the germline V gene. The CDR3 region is CASSPLAGGPNEQFF. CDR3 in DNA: TGTGCCAGCAGCCCCCTGGCGGGAGGGCCCAATGAGCAGTTCTTC.

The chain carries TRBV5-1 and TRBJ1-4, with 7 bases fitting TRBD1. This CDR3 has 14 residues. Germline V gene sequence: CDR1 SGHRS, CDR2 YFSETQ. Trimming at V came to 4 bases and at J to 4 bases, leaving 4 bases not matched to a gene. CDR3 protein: CASSPGDSNEKLFF. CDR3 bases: TGCGCCAGCAGCCCAGGGGACAGTAATGAAAAACTGTTTTTT. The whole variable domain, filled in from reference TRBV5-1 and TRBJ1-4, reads KAGVTQTPRYLIKTRGQQVTLSCSPISGHRSVSWYQQTPGQGLQFLFEYFSETQRNKGNFPGRFSGRQFSNSRSEMNVSTLELGDSALYLCASSPGDSNEKLFFGSGTQLSVL.

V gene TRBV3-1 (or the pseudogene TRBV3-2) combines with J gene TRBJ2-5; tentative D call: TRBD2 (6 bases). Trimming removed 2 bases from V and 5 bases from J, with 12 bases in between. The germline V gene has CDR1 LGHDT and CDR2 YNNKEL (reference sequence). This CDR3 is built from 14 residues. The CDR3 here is CASSQSGVPETQYF. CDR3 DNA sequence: TGTGCCAGCAGCCAATCGGGGGTGCCGGAGACCCAGTACTTC.

DNA of the CDR3: TGTGCCAGCAGGTGGTCGCCGAGCGGGAGGAACACAGATACGCAGTATTTT. Amino acids: CASRWSPSGRNTDTQYF. The V and J genes are TRBV28 and TRBJ2-3, with 9 bases that match TRBD2. V trimming: 6 bases; J trimming: 2 bases; junction bases outside the gene matches: 12. Germline V lookup: CDR1 MDHEN, CDR2 SYDVKM. CDR3 length equals 17 residues.

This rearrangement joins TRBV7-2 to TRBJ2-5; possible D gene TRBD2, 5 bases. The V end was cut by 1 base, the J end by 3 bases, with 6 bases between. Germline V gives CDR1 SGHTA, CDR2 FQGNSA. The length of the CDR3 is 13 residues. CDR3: CASSLEAEETQYF. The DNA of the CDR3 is TGTGCCAGCAGCTTAGAAGCGGAAGAGACCCAGTACTTC.

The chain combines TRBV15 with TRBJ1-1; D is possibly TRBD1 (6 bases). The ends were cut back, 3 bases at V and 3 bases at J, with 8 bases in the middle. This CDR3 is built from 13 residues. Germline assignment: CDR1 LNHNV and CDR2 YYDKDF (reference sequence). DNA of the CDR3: TGTGCCACCAGCAGTGAGGGGGACACTGAAGCTTTCTTT. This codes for CATSSEGDTEAFF.

The CDR3 DNA is TGTGCCAGCAGCCAGGGACAGGCGAGTGGGGAGCCCCAGCATTTT. It encodes CASSQGQASGEPQHF. This chain joins TRBV3-1 (or the pseudogene TRBV3-2) and TRBJ1-5, with 8 bases aligning to TRBD1. Germline loops: CDR1 LGHDT, CDR2 YNNKEL (reference sequence). The CDR3 consists of 15 residues. V shed 3 bases and J 8 bases; nucleotides not matched to a gene: 9.

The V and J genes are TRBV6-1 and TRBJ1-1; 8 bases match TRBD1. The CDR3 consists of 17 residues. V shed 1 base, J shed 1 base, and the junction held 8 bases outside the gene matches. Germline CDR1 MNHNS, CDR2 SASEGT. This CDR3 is CASSEGQGFVQNTEAFF. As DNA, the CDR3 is TGTGCCAGCAGTGAAGGACAGGGGTTTGTTCAGAACACTGAAGCTTTCTTT.

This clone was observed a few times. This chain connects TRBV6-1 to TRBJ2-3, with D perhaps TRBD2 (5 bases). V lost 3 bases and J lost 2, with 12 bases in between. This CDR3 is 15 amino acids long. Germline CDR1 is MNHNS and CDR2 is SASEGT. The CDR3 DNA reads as TGTGCCAGCAGTGATAACGGGGTCAACACAGATACGCAGTATTTT. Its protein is CASSDNGVNTDTQYF.

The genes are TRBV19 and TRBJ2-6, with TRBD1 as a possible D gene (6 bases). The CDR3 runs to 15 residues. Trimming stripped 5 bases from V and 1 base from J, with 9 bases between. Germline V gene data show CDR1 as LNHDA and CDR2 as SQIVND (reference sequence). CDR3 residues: CASSSGVSGANVLTF. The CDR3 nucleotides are TGTGCCAGTAGTTCAGGGGTGTCTGGGGCCAACGTCCTGACTTTC.

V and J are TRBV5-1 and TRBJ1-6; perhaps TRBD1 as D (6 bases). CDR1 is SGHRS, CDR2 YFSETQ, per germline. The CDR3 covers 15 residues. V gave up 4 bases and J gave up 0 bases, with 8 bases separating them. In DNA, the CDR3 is TGCGCCAGCAGCGTGGACAGCTCCTATAATTCACCCCTCCACTTT. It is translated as CASSVDSSYNSPLHF.

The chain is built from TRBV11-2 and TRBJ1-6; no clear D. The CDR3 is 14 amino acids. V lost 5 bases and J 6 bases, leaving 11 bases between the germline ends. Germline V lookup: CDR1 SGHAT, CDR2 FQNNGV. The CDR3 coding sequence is TGTGCCAGCAGCCCACCAAACATTAATTCACCCCTCCACTTT. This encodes CASSPPNINSPLHF.

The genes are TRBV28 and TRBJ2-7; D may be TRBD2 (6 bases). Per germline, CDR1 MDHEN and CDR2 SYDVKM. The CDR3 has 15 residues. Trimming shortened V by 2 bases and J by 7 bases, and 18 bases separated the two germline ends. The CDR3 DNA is TGTGCCAGCAGTTTAGGTGGGACTCGCAGCGGGGAGCAGTACTTC. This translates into CASSLGGTRSGEQYF.

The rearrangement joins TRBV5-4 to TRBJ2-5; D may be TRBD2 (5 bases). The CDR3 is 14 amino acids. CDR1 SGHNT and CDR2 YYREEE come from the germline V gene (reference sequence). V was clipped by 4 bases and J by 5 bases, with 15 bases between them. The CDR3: CASSPPPPGETQYF. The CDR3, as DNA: TGTGCCAGCAGCCCCCCCCCTCCGGGGGAGACCCAGTACTTC.

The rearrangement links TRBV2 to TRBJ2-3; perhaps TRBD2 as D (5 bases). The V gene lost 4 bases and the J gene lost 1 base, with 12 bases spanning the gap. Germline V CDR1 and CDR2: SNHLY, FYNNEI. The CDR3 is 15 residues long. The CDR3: CASSVRDLGTDTQYF. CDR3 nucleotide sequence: TGTGCCAGCAGTGTCCGGGATCTGGGCACAGATACGCAGTATTTT.

CDR3 amino acids: CASRTGNMNEQFF. DNA for the CDR3: TGCGCCAGCAGGACAGGGAACATGAATGAGCAGTTCTTC. The V gene is TRBV5-1, the J gene TRBJ2-1; 7 bases line up with TRBD1. J lost 7 bases, V lost 5 bases, and 6 bases had no gene match. The germline CDR1 and CDR2 sequences are SGHRS and YFSETQ. This CDR3 has 13 residues. The complete variable domain, with remaining parts taken from reference TRBV5-1 and TRBJ2-1, reads KAGVTQTPRYLIKTRGQQVTLSCSPISGHRSVSWYQQTPGQGLQFLFEYFSETQRNKGNFPGRFSGRQFSNSRSEMNVSTLELGDSALYLCASRTGNMNEQFFGPGTRLTVL.

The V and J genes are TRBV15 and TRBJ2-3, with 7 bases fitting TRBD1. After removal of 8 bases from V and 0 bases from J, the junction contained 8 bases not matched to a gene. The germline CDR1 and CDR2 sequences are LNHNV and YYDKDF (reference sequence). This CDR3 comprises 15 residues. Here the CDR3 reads CATLDRASSTDTQYF. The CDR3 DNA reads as TGTGCCACCCTAGACAGGGCCTCTAGCACAGATACGCAGTATTTT.